This passage covers 4 T cell receptor beta chains from one sample sequenced in a study of shared clonotypes between healthy human individuals (TCRdb year 2020). The library was produced with the immunoSEQ multiplex PCR assay. TCRdb's version of the immuneACCESS table is confined to in-frame rearrangements and falls short of the full clone set. An unresolved V gene accounts for under half of the shortfall where checked; the remainder is of unknown origin. The sample records 980,000 or so clones, around 80% of which are singletons. The ten top clones hold approximately 1.5% of the sample. Sequences were obtained from memory CD4+ T cells sorted from blood. The sample's cell subset or site label, decoded: CD45RA-negative fraction. Receptors originate from a man between 18 and 35 years old in good health.

This clone has more than one count but fewer than ten. Within the sample, other DNA sequences also encode this same CDR3. The gene calls are TRBV7-3 and TRBJ1-1; D is ambiguous. The germline CDR1 and CDR2 sequences are SGHTA and FQGTGA. This CDR3 is built from 13 residues. Trimming left V 2 bases short and J 1 base short, with 5 bases between. In DNA, the CDR3 is TGTGCCAGCAGCTTACAGGAGAACACTGAAGCTTTCTTT. Translating it yields CASSLQENTEAFF.

The V and J genes are TRBV7-2 and TRBJ1-2; D gene unclear. Germline V CDR1 and CDR2: SGHTA, FQGNSA. V was clipped by 4 bases and J by 2 bases, with 14 bases between them. The CDR3 contains 15 residues. The CDR3 sequence: CASSSKPGPNYGYTF. Here the CDR3 DNA reads TGTGCCAGCAGCTCAAAACCGGGCCCCAACTATGGCTACACCTTC.

The chain has TRBV19 and TRBJ2-7, with no clear D. The germline V and J ends were trimmed by 6 bases and 0 bases, with 9 bases remaining between them. The CDR3 sequence is 13 residues long. The germline V gene encodes CDR1 LNHDA and CDR2 SQIVND (reference sequence). The CDR3 spells CASSLTVSYEQYF. The CDR3 nucleotides are TGTGCCAGTAGCCTGACTGTCTCCTACGAGCAGTACTTC.

This chain uses TRBV28 with TRBJ2-7, with D tentatively TRBD1 (6 bases). The CDR3 length is 13 residues. Germline V CDR1 and CDR2: MDHEN, SYDVKM. Trimming took off 6 bases at V and 1 base at J, with 10 bases between the two ends. CDR3 DNA sequence: TGTGCCAGCAGGGCCCAGGGGTCCTACGAGCAGTACTTC. Translation gives CASRAQGSYEQYF. Full variable domain (outside the CDR3, taken from reference TRBV28 and TRBJ2-7): DVKVTQSSRYLVKRTGEKVFLECVQDMDHENMFWYRQDPGLGLRLIYFSYDVKMKEKGDIPEGYSVSREKKERFSLILESASTNQTSMYLCASRAQGSYEQYFGPGTRLTVT.